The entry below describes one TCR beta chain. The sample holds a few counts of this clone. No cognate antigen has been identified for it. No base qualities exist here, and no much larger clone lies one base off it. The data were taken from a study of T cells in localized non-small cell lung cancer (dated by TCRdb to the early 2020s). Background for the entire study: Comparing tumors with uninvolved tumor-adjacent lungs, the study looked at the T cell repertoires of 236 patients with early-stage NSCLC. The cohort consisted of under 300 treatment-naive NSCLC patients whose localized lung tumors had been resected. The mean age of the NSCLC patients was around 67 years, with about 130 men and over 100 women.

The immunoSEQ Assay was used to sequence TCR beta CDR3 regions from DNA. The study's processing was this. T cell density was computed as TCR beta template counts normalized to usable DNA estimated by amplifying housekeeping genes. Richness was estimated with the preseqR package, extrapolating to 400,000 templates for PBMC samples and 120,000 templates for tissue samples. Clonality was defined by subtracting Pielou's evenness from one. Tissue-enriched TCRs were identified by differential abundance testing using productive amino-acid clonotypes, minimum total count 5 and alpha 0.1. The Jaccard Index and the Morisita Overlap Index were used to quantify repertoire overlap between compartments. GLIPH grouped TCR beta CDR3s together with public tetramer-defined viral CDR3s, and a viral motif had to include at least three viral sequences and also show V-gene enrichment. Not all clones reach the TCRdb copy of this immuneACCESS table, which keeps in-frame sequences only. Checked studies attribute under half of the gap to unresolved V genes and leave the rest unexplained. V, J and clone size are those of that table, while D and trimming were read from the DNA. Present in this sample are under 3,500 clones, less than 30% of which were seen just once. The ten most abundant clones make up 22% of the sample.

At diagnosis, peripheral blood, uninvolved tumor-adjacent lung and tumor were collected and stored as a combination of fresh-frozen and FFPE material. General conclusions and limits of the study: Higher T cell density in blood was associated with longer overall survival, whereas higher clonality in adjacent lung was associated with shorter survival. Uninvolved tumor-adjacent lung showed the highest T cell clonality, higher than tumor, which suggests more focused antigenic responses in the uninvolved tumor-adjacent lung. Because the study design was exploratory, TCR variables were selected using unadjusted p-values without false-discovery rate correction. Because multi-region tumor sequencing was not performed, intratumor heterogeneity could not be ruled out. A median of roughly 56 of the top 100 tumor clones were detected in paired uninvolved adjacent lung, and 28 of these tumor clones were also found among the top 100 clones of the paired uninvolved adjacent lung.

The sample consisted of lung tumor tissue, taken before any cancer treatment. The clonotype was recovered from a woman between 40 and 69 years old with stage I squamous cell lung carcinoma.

The CDR3 protein sequence reads: CASSLVGAEETQYF. The DNA sequence is as follows: TGTGCCAGCAGCTTGGTAGGGGCAGAAGAGACCCAGTACTTC. The chain couples TRBV11-3 to TRBJ2-5; a tentative D call is TRBD1 (5 bases match). Sequences SGHNT (CDR1) and YENEEA (CDR2) are obtained from the germline V gene. The V and J ends are trimmed by 3 bases and 3 bases, leaving 11 bases between them. The CDR3 runs 14 amino acids, cysteine and phenylalanine included. The read is trimmed to its CDR3 DNA, 42 bases read in frame from base 1.